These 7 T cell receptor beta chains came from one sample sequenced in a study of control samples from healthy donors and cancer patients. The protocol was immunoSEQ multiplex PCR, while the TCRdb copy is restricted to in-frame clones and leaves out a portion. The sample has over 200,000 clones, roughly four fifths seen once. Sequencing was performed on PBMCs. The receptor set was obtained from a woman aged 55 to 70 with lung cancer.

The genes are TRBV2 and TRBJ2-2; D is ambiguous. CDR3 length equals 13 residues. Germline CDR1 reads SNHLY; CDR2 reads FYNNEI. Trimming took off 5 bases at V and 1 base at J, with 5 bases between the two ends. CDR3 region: CASSPQNTGELFF. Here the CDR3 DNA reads TGTGCCAGCAGTCCTCAGAACACCGGGGAGCTGTTTTTT.

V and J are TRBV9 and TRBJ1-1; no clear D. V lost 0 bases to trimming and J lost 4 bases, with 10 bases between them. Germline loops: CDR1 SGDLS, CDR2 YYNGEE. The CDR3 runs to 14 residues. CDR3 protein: CASSVVGESTEAFF. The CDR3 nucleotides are TGTGCCAGCAGCGTAGTTGGGGAGTCCACTGAAGCTTTCTTT.

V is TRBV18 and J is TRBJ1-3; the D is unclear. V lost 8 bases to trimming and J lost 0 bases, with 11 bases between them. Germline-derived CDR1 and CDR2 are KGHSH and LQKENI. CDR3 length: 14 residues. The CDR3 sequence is CASQLWGSGNTIYF. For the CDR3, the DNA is TGTGCCAGCCAATTGTGGGGCTCTGGAAACACCATATATTTT.

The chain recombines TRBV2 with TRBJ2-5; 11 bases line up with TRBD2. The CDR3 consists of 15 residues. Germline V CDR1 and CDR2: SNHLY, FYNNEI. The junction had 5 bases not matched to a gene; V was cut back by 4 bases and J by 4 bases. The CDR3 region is CASSVQLAGVETQYF. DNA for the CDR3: TGTGCCAGCAGTGTCCAACTAGCGGGGGTAGAGACCCAGTACTTC.

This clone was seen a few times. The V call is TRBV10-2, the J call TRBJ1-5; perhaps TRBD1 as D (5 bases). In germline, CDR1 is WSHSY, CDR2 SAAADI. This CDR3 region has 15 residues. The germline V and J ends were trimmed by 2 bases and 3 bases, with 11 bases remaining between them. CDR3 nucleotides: TGCGCCAGCAGTGAGCGGGGACCCATCAATCAGCCCCAGCATTTT. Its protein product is CASSERGPINQPQHF.

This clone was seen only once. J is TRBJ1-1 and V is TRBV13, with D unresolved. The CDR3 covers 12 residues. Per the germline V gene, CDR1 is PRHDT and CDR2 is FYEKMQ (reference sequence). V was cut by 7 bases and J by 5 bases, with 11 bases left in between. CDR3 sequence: CASKREGTEAFF. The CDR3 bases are TGTGCCAGCAAAAGGGAAGGGACTGAAGCTTTCTTT. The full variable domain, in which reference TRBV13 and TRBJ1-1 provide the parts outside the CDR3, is AAGVIQSPRHLIKEKRETATLKCYPIPRHDTVYWYQQGPGQDPQFLISFYEKMQSDKGSIPDRFSAQQFSDYHSELNMSSLELGDSALYFCASKREGTEAFFGQGTRLTVV.

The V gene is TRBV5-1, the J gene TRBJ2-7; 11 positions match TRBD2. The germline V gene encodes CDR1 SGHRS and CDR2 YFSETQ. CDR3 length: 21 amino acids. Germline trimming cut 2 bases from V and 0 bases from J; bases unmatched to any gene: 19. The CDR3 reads CASSLKGLAGSASTSSYEQYF. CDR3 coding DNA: TGCGCCAGCAGCTTAAAAGGACTAGCGGGCTCGGCGTCGACCTCCTCCTACGAGCAGTACTTC.